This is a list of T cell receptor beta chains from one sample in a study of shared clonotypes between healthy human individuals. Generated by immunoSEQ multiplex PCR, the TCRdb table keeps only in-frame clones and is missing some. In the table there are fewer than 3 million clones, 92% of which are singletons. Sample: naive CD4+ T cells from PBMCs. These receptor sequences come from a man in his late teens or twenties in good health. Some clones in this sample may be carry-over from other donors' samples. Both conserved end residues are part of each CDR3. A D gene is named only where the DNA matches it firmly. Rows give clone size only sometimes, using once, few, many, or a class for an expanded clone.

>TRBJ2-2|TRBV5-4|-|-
CASSWDGTGELFF
TGTGCCAGCAGCTGGGATGGGACCGGGGAGCTGTTTTTT
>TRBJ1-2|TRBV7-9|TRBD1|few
CASSFPGGYGYTF
TGTGCCAGCAGCTTCCCAGGGGGCTATGGCTACACCTTC
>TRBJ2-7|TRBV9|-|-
CASSFGEAFQQYF
TGTGCCAGCAGCTTTGGTGAGGCTTTCCAGCAGTACTTC
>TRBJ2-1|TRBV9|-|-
CASSGTAHYNEQFF
TGTGCCAGCAGCGGGACAGCGCACTACAATGAGCAGTTCTTC
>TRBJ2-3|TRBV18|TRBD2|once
CASSLGLEAGGRADTQYF
TGTGCCAGCTCTCTCGGACTGGAAGCGGGAGGGCGCGCAGATACGCAGTATTTT
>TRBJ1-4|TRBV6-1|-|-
CASSGPGGNNEKLFF
TGTGCCAGCAGCGGACCTGGGGGGAATAATGAAAAACTGTTTTTT
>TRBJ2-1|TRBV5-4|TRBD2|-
CASSDTPGTTQFF
TGTGCCAGCAGCGACACACCCGGGACTACGCAGTTCTTC
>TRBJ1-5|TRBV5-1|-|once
CASSLGSGRSNQPQHF
TGCGCCAGCAGCTTGGGGTCCGGAAGGAGCAATCAGCCCCAGCATTTT
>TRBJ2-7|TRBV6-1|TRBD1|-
CASNTGGQGYEQYF
TGTGCCAGCAATACGGGGGGACAGGGTTACGAGCAGTACTTC
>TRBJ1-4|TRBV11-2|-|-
CASSPRWQMVEKLFF
TGTGCCAGCAGCCCGCGTTGGCAGATGGTTGAAAAACTGTTTTTT
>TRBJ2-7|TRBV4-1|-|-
CASSEVFGPLNYEQYF
TGCGCCAGCAGCGAAGTTTTCGGACCGCTTAACTACGAGCAGTACTTC
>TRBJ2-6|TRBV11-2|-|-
CASSWGGSQGANVLTF
TGTGCCAGTTCCTGGGGGGGCTCCCAGGGGGCCAACGTCCTGACTTTC
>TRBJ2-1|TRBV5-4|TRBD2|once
CASSLRGGSLGNEQFF
TGTGCCAGCAGCTTGAGAGGCGGGAGTTTGGGCAATGAGCAGTTCTTC
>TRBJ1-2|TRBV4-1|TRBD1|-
CASSQEDRDYGYTF
TGCGCCAGCAGCCAAGAGGACAGGGACTATGGCTACACCTTC
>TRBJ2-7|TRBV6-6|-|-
CASGLQDISEQYF
TGTGCCAGCGGACTACAGGATATCTCCGAGCAGTACTTC
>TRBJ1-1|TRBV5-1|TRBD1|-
CASSWGQSTEAFF
TGCGCCAGCAGCTGGGGACAGAGCACTGAAGCTTTCTTT
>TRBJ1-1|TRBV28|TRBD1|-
CASSFLGTANMNTEAFF
TGTGCCAGCAGTTTTCTGGGGACAGCAAACATGAACACTGAAGCTTTCTTT
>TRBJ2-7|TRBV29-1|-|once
CSVGPPGYEQYF
TGCAGCGTTGGTCCCCCCGGCTACGAGCAGTACTTC
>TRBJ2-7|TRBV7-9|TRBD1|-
CASSLGTGISYEQYF
TGTGCCAGCAGCCTCGGGACAGGGATCTCCTACGAGCAGTACTTC
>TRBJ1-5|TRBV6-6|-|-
CASWTYGNQPQHF
TGTGCCAGCTGGACCTACGGGAATCAGCCCCAGCATTTT
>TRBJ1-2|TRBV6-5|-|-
CASSPRTDYGYTF
TGTGCCAGCAGTCCCCGGACAGACTATGGCTACACCTTC
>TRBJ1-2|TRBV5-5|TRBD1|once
CASSPGTGGYGYTF
TGTGCCAGCAGTCCCGGGACAGGGGGCTATGGCTACACCTTC
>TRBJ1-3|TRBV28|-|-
CASSSFGTPGGNTIYF
TGTGCCAGCAGTTCGTTCGGGACACCCGGTGGAAACACCATATATTTT
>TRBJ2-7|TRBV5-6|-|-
CASSSLGPHYEQYF
TGTGCCAGCAGCTCGTTGGGGCCCCACTACGAGCAGTACTTC
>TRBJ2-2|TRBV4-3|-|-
CASSRLKELPNTGELFF
TGCGCCAGCAGCCGCTTGAAGGAGCTCCCGAACACCGGGGAGCTGTTTTTT
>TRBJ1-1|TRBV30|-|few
CAWRTGGFGEAFF
TGTGCCTGGAGAACTGGGGGTTTTGGTGAAGCTTTCTTT
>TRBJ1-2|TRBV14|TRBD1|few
CASSLAGTGNYGYTF
TGTGCCAGCAGCTTAGCCGGGACAGGGAACTATGGCTACACCTTC
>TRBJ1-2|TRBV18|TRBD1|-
CASSGTGADYGYTF
TGTGCCAGCTCAGGGACAGGAGCAGACTATGGCTACACCTTC
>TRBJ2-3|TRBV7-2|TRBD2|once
CASSSGRSTDTQYF
TGTGCCAGCAGCAGCGGGAGGAGCACAGATACGCAGTATTTT
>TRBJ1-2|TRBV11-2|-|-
CASSLTIRGNYGYTF
TGTGCCAGCAGCCTGACGATAAGGGGGAACTATGGCTACACCTTC
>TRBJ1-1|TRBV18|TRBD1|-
CASSTGQAGYTEAFF
TGTGCCAGCTCTACTGGACAGGCTGGTTACACTGAAGCTTTCTTT
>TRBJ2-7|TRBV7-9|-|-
CASSLWGLNEQYF
TGTGCCAGCAGCTTATGGGGTTTGAACGAGCAGTACTTC
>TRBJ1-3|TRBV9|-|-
CASSDIPWGNTIYF
TGTGCCAGCAGCGACATCCCCTGGGGAAACACCATATATTTT
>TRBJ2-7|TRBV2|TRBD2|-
CASSPTSGSYEQYF
TGTGCCAGCAGTCCGACTAGCGGATCTTACGAGCAGTACTTC
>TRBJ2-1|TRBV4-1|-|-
CASSPFDVGYNEQFF
TGCGCCAGCAGCCCCTTCGACGTCGGCTACAATGAGCAGTTCTTC
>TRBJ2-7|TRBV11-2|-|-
CASSLDRGSGSYEQYF
TGTGCCAGCAGCTTGGATAGGGGTAGCGGCTCCTACGAGCAGTACTTC
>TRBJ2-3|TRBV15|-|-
CATSRDHWLERSSTDTQYF
TGTGCCACCAGCAGAGATCATTGGTTGGAGCGGTCTAGCACAGATACGCAGTATTTT
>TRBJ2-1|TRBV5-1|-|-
CASSTGHINYNEQFF
TGCGCCAGCAGCACGGGTCATATAAACTACAATGAGCAGTTCTTC
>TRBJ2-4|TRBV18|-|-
CASSPPGGRAAKNIQYF
TGTGCCAGCTCACCACCCGGGGGCAGGGCGGCCAAAAACATTCAGTACTTC
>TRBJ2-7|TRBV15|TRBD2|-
CATSLVGGYEQYF
TGTGCCACCAGCCTGGTGGGGGGGTACGAGCAGTACTTC
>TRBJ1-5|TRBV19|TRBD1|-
CASSTSRTGGQPQHF
TGTGCCAGTAGTACATCAAGGACAGGAGGACAGCCCCAGCATTTT
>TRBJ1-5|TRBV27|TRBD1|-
CASSPGTGGSQPQHF
TGTGCCAGCAGTCCTGGGACAGGGGGCTCTCAGCCCCAGCATTTT
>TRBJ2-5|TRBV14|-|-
CASSQVRALQETQYF
TGTGCCAGCAGCCAAGTTAGGGCCCTACAAGAGACCCAGTACTTC
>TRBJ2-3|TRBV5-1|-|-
CASSLAGGSTDTQYF
TGCGCCAGCAGCTTGGCAGGCGGATCCACAGATACGCAGTATTTT
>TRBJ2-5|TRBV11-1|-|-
CASSLGQQETQYF
TGTGCCAGCAGCTTAGGCCAGCAAGAGACCCAGTACTTC
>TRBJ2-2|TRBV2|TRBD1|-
CASRLGQGVTGELFF
TGTGCCAGCAGGCTGGGACAGGGAGTCACCGGGGAGCTGTTTTTT
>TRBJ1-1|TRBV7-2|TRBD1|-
CASSPGQGRTEAFF
TGTGCCAGCAGCCCCGGACAGGGTAGAACTGAAGCTTTCTTT
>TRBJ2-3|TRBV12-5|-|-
CASGSLNTQYF
TGTGCTAGTGGTTCGTTGAATACGCAGTATTTT
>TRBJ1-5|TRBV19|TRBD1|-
CASSGTVPYSNQPQHF
TGTGCCAGTAGCGGGACAGTTCCCTATAGCAATCAGCCCCAGCATTTT